Below, 8 T cell receptor beta chains from the same sample are listed, as sequenced in a study of CD8+CD57+ T cells in acquired aplastic anemia. Profiling that covered TCR beta VDJ and CDR3 relied on genomic DNA as its template. TCRdb reprocessed the reads with MiXCR, giving one entry per CDR3 protein. This sample has some 150,000 distinct CDR3 sequences; about 50% occur once, and the top ten carry around 12%. Before being chosen for sequencing, patients had shown CD8+CD57+ cell expansion by flow cytometry. Sequenced material: sorted CD4+, CD8+, or CD8+CD57+ T cells (not recorded which) from PBMCs. The receptors shown here come from a human donor with aplastic anemia.

This clonotype showed up many times. The rearrangement links TRBV7-2 to TRBJ2-7; a possible D gene is TRBD1 (5 bases). The CDR3 contains 14 residues. Deletions cut 4 bases from V and 3 bases from J, with 13 bases between. Germline CDR1 SGHTA, CDR2 FQGNSA. In DNA form, the CDR3 reads TGTGCCAGCAGCTCCATTAAGGGGTTCTACGAGCAGTACTTC. It codes for CASSSIKGFYEQYF.

This clonotype was observed at least ten times. The J gene is TRBJ1-1, the V gene TRBV7-9, with 7 bases aligning to TRBD1. Germline CDR1 SEHNR, CDR2 FQNEAQ (reference sequence). The CDR3 sequence is 14 residues long. Losses at the gene ends were 4 bases for V and 5 bases for J; bases not matched to a gene: 7. The CDR3 DNA reads TGTGCCAGCAGCTATAAAACACAGGGGACTGAAGCTTTCTTT. Amino acids: CASSYKTQGTEAFF.

The V gene is TRBV5-1, the J gene TRBJ2-1; 10 bases are shared with TRBD2. Germline-derived CDR1 and CDR2 are SGHRS and YFSETQ. The CDR3 sequence is 17 residues long. V shed 0 bases and J 2 bases; nucleotides not matched to a gene: 5. Here the CDR3 DNA reads TGCGCCAGCAGCTTGGCCCTAGCGGGGGAAACCTACAATGAGCAGTTCTTC. Translating gives CASSLALAGETYNEQFF.

This clonotype was found many times. The chain employs TRBV6-1 and TRBJ1-4; TRBD1 is a possible D gene (5 bases). Germline assignment: CDR1 MNHNS and CDR2 SASEGT. With 4 bases removed from V and 5 bases from J, the gap between germline ends came to 14 bases. The CDR3 contains 15 residues. The CDR3 DNA reads as TGTGCCAGCAGTGTAGAGGCAGGGAAGAATGAAAAACTGTTTTTT. It encodes CASSVEAGKNEKLFF.

V gene TRBV10-3 combines with J gene TRBJ2-3, with 9 bases that match TRBD2. V shed 7 bases, J shed 4 bases, and the junction held 9 bases outside the gene matches. CDR1 is ENHRY, CDR2 SYGVKD, per germline. The length of the CDR3 is 15 residues. In nucleotides, the CDR3 is TGTGCCATCAAGCGGGGGGCGGGTGGTTCAGATACGCAGTATTTT. It is translated as CAIKRGAGGSDTQYF.

This clonotype was seen repeatedly, ten times or more. The CDR3 spells CASSAGWGETQYF. The CDR3 DNA sequence: TGTGCCAGCAGCGCCGGGTGGGGAGAGACCCAGTACTTC. The J gene is TRBJ2-5, the V gene TRBV9, with D uncertain. The V and J ends lost 3 bases and 4 bases respectively, with 10 bases between them. Germline V gives CDR1 SGDLS, CDR2 YYNGEE. The CDR3 is 13 residues long.

In this sample, this clonotype turned up a few times. This sequence joins TRBV24-1 and TRBJ1-2, with D perhaps TRBD1 (5 bases). This CDR3 spans 16 amino acids. Germline V CDR1 and CDR2: KGHDR, SFDVKD. Between the trimmed V and J ends, which lost 2 bases and 0 bases, there was a span of 12 bases. The CDR3 region is CATSDSRRQPNYGYTF. CDR3 DNA: TGTGCCACCAGTGATTCCCGGAGACAGCCTAACTATGGCTACACCTTC.

The sample holds a few counts of this clonotype. CDR3 coding DNA: TGTGCCAGCAGCCCGTCGACCGAGCAGTACTTC. Translating it yields CASSPSTEQYF. This chain connects TRBV7-2 to TRBJ2-1; the D is unclear. The J call is in doubt because the DNA end fits TRBJ2-7 better. Germline V lookup: CDR1 SGHTA, CDR2 FQGNSA. The CDR3 length is 11 residues.